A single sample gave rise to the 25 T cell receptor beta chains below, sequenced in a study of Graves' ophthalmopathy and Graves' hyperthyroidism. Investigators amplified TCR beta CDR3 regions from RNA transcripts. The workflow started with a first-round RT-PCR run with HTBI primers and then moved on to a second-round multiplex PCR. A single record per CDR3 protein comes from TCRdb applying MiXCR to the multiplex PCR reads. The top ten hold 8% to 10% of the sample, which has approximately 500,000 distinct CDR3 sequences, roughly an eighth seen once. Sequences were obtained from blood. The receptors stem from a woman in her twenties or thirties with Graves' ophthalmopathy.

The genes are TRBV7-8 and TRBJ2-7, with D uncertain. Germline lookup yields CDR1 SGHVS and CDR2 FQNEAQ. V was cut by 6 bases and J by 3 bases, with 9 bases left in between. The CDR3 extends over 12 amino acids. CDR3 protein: CASRGAYYEQYF. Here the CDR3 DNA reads TGTGCCAGCAGGGGTGCCTACTACGAGCAGTACTTC.

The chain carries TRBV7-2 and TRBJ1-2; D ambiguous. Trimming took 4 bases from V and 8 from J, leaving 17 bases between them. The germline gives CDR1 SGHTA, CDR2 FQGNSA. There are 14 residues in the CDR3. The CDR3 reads CASSSPGSGEGYTF. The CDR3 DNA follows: TGTGCCAGCAGCTCGCCAGGCTCCGGTGAAGGCTACACCTTC. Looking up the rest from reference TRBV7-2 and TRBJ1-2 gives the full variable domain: GAGVSQSPSNKVTEKGKDVELRCDPISGHTALYWYRQSLGQGLEFLIYFQGNSAPDKSGLPSDRFSAERTGGSVSTLTIQRTQQEDSAVYLCASSSPGSGEGYTFGSGTRLTVV.

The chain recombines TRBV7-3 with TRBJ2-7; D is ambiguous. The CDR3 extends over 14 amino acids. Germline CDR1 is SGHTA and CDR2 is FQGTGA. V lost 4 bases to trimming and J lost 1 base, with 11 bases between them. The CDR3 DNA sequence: TGTGCCAGCAGCTCCTCCGACTCATCCTACGAGCAGTACTTC. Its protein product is CASSSSDSSYEQYF.

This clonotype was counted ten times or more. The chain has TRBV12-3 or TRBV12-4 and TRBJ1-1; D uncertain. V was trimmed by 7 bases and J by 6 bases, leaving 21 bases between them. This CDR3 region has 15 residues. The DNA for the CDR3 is TGTGCCAGCACCCGTTTGGGCAGACCCAATGCTGAAGCTTTCTTT. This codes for CASTRLGRPNAEAFF.

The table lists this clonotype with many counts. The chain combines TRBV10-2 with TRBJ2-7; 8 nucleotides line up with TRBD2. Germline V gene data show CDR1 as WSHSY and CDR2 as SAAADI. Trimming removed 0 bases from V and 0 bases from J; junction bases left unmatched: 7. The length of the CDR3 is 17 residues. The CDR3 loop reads CASSESSRLAGSYEQYF. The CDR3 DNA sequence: TGCGCCAGCAGTGAGTCTAGCCGGCTAGCGGGCTCCTACGAGCAGTACTTC.

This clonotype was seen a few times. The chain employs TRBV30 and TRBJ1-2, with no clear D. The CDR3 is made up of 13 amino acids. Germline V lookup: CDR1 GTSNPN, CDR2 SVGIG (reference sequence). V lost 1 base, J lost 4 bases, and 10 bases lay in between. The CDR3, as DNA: TGTGCCTGGAGTGCGACTGCGGGCTATGGCTACACCTTC. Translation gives CAWSATAGYGYTF.

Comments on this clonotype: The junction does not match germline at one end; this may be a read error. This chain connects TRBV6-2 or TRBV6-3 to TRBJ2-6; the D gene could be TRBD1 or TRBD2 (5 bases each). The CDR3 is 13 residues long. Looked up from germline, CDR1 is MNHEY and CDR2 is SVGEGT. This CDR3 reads CASSSPGAYVLTF. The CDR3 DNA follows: TGTGCCAGCAGTTCTCCCGGGGCCTACGTCCTGACTTTC.

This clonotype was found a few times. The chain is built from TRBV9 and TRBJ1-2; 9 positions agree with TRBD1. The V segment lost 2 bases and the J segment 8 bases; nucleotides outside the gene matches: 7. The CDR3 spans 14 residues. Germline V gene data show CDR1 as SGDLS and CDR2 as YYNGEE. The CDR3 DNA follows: TGTGCCAGCAGCGTTGTCACAGGGGGCGACGGCTACACCTTC. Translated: CASSVVTGGDGYTF.

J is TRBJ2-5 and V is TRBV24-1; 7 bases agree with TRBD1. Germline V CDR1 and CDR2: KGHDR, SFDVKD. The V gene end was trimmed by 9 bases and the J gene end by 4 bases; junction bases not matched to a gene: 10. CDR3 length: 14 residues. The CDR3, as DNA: TGTGCCACCTCGGGCAACAGGGGACCAGAGACCCAGTACTTC. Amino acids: CATSGNRGPETQYF.

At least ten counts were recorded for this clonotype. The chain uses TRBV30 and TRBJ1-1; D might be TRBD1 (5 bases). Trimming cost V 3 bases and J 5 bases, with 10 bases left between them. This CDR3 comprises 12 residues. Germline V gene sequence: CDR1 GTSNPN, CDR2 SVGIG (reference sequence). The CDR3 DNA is TGTGCCTGGAGCCCCGGGGGGACTGAAGCTTTCTTT. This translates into CAWSPGGTEAFF.

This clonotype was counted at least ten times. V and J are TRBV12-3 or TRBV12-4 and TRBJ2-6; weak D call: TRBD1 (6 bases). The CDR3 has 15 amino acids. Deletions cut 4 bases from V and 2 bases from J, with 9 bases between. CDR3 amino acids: CASSWDNAGANVLTF. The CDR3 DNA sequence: TGTGCCAGCAGTTGGGACAACGCTGGGGCCAACGTCCTGACTTTC.

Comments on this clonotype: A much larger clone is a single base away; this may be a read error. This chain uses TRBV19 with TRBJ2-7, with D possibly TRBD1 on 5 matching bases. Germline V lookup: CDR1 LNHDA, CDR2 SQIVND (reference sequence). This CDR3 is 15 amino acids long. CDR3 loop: CVSTSWAGSSYEQYF. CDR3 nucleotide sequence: TGTGTCAGTACCTCATGGGCAGGGTCGAGCTACGAGCAGTACTTC.

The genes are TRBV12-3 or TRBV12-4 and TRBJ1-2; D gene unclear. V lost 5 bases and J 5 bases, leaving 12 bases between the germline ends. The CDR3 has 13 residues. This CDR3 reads CASSPSKEYGYTF. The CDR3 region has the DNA TGTGCCAGCAGTCCTAGTAAGGAGTATGGCTACACCTTC.

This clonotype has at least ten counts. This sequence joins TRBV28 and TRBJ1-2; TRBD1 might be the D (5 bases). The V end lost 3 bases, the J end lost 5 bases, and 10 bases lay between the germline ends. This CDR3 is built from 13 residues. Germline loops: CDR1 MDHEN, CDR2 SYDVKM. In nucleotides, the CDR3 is TGTGCCAGCAGTTTGATTCAGGGTTATGGCTACACCTTC. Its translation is CASSLIQGYGYTF.

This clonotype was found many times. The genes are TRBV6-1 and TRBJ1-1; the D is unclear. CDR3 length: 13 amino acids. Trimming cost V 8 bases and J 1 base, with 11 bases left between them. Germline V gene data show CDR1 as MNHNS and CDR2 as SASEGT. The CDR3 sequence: CASSPTSNTEAFF. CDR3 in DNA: TGTGCCAGCTCTCCTACGTCGAACACTGAAGCTTTCTTT.

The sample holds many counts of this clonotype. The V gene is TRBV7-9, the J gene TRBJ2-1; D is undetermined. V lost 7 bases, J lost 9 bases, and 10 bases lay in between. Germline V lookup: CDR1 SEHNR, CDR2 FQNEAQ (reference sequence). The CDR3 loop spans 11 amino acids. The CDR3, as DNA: TGTGCCAGCATCTCGGACGGTGAGCAGTTCTTC. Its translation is CASISDGEQFF.

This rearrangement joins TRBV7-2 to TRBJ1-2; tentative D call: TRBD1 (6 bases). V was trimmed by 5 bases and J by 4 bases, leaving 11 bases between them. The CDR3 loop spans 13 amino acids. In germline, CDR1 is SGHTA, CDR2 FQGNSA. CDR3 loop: CASSTKGGYGYTF. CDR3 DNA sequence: TGTGCCAGCAGCACGAAAGGGGGCTATGGCTACACCTTC.

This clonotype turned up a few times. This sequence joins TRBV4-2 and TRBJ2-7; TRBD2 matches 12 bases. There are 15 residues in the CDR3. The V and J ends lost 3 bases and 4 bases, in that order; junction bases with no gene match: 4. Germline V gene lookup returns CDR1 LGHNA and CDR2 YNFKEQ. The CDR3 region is CASSHLAGGKYEQYF. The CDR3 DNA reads TGTGCCAGCAGCCACCTAGCGGGAGGGAAGTACGAGCAGTACTTC.

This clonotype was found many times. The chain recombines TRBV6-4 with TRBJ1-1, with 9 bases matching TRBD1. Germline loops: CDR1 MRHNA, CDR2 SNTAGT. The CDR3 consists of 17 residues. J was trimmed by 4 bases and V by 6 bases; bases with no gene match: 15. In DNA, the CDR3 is TGTGCCAGCAGCCCCCTCCCGGGACAGGGTAACGGCACTGAAGCTTTCTTT. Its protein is CASSPLPGQGNGTEAFF.

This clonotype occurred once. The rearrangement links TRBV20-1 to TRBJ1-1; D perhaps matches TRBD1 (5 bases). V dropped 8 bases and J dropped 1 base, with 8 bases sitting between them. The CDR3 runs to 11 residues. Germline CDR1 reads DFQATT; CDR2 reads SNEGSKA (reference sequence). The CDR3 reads CSPRGNTEAFF. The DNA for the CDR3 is TGCAGTCCAAGGGGGAACACTGAAGCTTTCTTT.

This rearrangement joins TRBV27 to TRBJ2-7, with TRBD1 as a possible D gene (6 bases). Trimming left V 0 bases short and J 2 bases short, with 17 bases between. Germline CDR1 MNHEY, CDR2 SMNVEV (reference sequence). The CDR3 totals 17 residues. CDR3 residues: CASSLSPQAQGTYEQYF. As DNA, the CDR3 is TGTGCCAGCAGTTTATCCCCCCAGGCACAGGGAACCTACGAGCAGTACTTC.

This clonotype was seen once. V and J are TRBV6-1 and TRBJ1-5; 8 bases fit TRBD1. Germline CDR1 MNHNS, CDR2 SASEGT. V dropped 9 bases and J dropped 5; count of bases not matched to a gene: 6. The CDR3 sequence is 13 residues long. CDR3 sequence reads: CASSGGLYQPQHF. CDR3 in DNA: TGTGCCAGTTCAGGGGGCCTTTATCAGCCCCAGCATTTT.

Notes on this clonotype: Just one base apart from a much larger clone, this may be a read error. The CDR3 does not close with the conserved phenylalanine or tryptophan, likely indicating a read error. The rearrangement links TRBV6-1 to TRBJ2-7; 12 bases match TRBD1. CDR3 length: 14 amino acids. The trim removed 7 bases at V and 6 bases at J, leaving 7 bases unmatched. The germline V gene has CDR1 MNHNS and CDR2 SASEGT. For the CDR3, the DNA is TGTGCCAGCATGCCCGGGACAGGGGGCTCCGAGCAGTACTAC. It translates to CASMPGTGGSEQYY.

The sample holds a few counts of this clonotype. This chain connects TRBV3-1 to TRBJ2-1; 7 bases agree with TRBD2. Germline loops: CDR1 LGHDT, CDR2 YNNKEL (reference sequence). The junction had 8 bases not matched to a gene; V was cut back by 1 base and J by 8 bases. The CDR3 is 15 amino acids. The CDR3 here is CASSQARTRSHEQFF. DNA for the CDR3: TGTGCCAGCAGCCAAGCAAGGACTAGATCTCATGAGCAGTTCTTC.

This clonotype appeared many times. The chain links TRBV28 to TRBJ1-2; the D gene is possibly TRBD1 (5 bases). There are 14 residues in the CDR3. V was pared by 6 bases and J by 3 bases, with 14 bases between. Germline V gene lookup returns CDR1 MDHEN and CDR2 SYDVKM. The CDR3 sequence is CASSLEGSHYGYTF. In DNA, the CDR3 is TGTGCCAGCAGCCTTGAGGGGTCACACTATGGCTACACCTTC.